Presented here are 24 T cell receptor beta chains from one specimen sequenced in a study of technical replicates of blood from a handful of donors. TCRdb's table, derived via immunoSEQ multiplex PCR, lists solely in-frame clones and lacks some. The sample has tens of thousands of clones; 95% to 98% are singletons. Sequenced sample: T cells isolated from PBMCs. The receptors derive from a human donor in good health.

This chain uses TRBV5-8 with TRBJ1-3, with D perhaps TRBD1 (5 bases). This CDR3 has 15 amino acids. Germline values: CDR1 SGHTS, CDR2 YDEGEE. V dropped 1 base and J dropped 0 bases, with 8 bases sitting between them. The CDR3 region has the DNA TGTGCCAGCAGCTTGCGGGGGGACTCTGGAAACACCATATATTTT. It codes for CASSLRGDSGNTIYF.

In its sample, this clone was seen a few times. V is TRBV5-1 and J is TRBJ1-6, with 9 positions matching TRBD1. The CDR3 extends over 17 amino acids. V was clipped by 3 bases and J by 10 bases; unmatched bases: 14. CDR1 and CDR2 (germline): SGHRS, YFSETQ. CDR3 DNA: TGCGCCAGCAGCTCCTCCGGACAGGGGAATGTAGGGTCACCCCTCCACTTT. Protein sequence: CASSSSGQGNVGSPLHF.

This clone occurred once. The chain joins TRBV4-1 to TRBJ2-3, with D perhaps matching TRBD2 (6 bases). V lost 0 bases to trimming and J lost 0 bases, with 22 bases between them. Germline lookup yields CDR1 MGHRA and CDR2 YSYEKL. CDR3 length: 20 residues. In DNA form, the CDR3 reads TGCGCCAGCAGCCAAGACCCGATACGTGGGAGGAGGGTCAGCACAGATACGCAGTATTTT. Amino acids: CASSQDPIRGRRVSTDTQYF.

This clone was counted a single time. This chain connects TRBV4-1 to TRBJ2-7; D is uncertain. Germline V gene lookup returns CDR1 MGHRA and CDR2 YSYEKL. Trimming cost V 2 bases and J 4 bases, with 15 bases left between them. The CDR3 is 15 amino acids. CDR3 region: CASSQTLDVGYEQYF. The CDR3 nucleotides read TGCGCCAGCAGCCAAACGCTAGATGTGGGTTACGAGCAGTACTTC.

The V and J genes are TRBV4-1 and TRBJ1-4, with 8 nucleotides matching TRBD1. CDR3 length: 15 residues. Looked up from germline, CDR1 is MGHRA and CDR2 is YSYEKL. J gave up 6 bases and V 4 bases, and 7 bases lay outside the gene matches. Here the CDR3 DNA reads TGCGCCAGCAGCCCGACAGGGGATATAGATGAAAAACTGTTTTTT. Its protein is CASSPTGDIDEKLFF.

This sequence joins TRBV25-1 and TRBJ1-2; 7 bases match TRBD1. The CDR3 covers 12 residues. V lost 8 bases to trimming and J lost 1 base; unmatched junction nucleotides: 1. Germline CDR1 MGHDK, CDR2 SYGVNS. In DNA form, the CDR3 reads TGTGCCAGCCGGGACAGTAACTATGGCTACACCTTC. Translating it yields CASRDSNYGYTF.

This chain connects TRBV5-1 to TRBJ2-7; TRBD1 agrees at 9 bases. Germline V gene lookup returns CDR1 SGHRS and CDR2 YFSETQ. The CDR3 runs to 14 residues. The V and J ends lost 3 bases and 3 bases, in that order; junction bases with no gene match: 4. This CDR3 is CASSSGTGLYEQYF. The CDR3 DNA reads as TGCGCCAGCAGCTCTGGGACAGGGCTCTACGAGCAGTACTTC.

The chain is built from TRBV7-2 and TRBJ1-2; D may be TRBD1 (5 bases). The CDR3 consists of 13 residues. V lost 5 bases, J lost 2 bases, and 9 bases lay in between. Germline V gene data show CDR1 as SGHTA and CDR2 as FQGNSA. The CDR3 sequence: CASSLQENYGYTF. In DNA form, the CDR3 reads TGTGCCAGCAGCCTACAGGAGAACTATGGCTACACCTTC. The full variable domain, in which reference TRBV7-2 and TRBJ1-2 provide the parts outside the CDR3, is GAGVSQSPSNKVTEKGKDVELRCDPISGHTALYWYRQSLGQGLEFLIYFQGNSAPDKSGLPSDRFSAERTGGSVSTLTIQRTQQEDSAVYLCASSLQENYGYTFGSGTRLTVV.

This chain connects TRBV6-1 to TRBJ1-2, with TRBD1 as a possible D gene (6 bases). V was cut by 7 bases and J by 8 bases, with 23 bases left in between. There are 15 residues in the CDR3. CDR1 MNHNS and CDR2 SASEGT come from the germline V gene. The CDR3 DNA follows: TGTGCCAGCAATTCAGGACAGTTCACGGCCGGCGGCTACACCTTC. It is translated as CASNSGQFTAGGYTF.

The chain recombines TRBV2 with TRBJ2-2, with a weak D call TRBD2 (6 bases). The CDR3 runs 13 residues. Germline CDR1 SNHLY, CDR2 FYNNEI. V was shortened by 5 bases and J by 13 bases, with 17 bases between the two germline ends. Here the CDR3 DNA reads TGTGCCAGCAGTTACACCAGGGAGGTGGGGCTGTTTTTT. As protein: CASSYTREVGLFF. Full variable domain (outside the CDR3, taken from reference TRBV2 and TRBJ2-2): EPEVTQTPSHQVTQMGQEVILRCVPISNHLYFYWYRQILGQKVEFLVSFYNNEISEKSEIFDDQFSVERPDGSNFTLKIRSTKLEDSAMYFCASSYTREVGLFFGEGSRLTVL.

V gene TRBV5-1 combines with J gene TRBJ2-3; 15 bases agree with TRBD2. The germline V gene has CDR1 SGHRS and CDR2 YFSETQ. This CDR3 spans 17 amino acids. With 4 bases clipped from V and 2 bases from J, the junction kept 5 bases outside the gene matches. CDR3 nucleotide sequence: TGCGCCAGCAGCCTGGGGACTAGCGGGGGGTACACAGATACGCAGTATTTT. Translating gives CASSLGTSGGYTDTQYF. The whole variable domain, remainder taken from reference TRBV5-1 and TRBJ2-3, is KAGVTQTPRYLIKTRGQQVTLSCSPISGHRSVSWYQQTPGQGLQFLFEYFSETQRNKGNFPGRFSGRQFSNSRSEMNVSTLELGDSALYLCASSLGTSGGYTDTQYFGPGTRLTVL.

In nucleotides, the CDR3 is TGTGCCAGCAGCCCCTGGAGGCCGGGACAGGGGTTAATGAACACTGAAGCTTTCTTT. Its translation is CASSPWRPGQGLMNTEAFF. The chain is built from TRBV7-9 and TRBJ1-1; 10 positions agree with TRBD1. The V segment lost 5 bases and the J segment 0 bases; nucleotides outside the gene matches: 15. CDR1 is SEHNR and CDR2 is FQNEAQ in the germline V gene (reference sequence). This CDR3 contains 19 residues.

Of note for this clone: This sample also contains other DNA sequences that code for the same CDR3. The chain has TRBV19 and TRBJ2-7; TRBD1 agrees at 8 bases. The germline gives CDR1 LNHDA, CDR2 SQIVND (reference sequence). The CDR3 sequence is 14 residues long. V shed 1 base and J 2 bases; nucleotides not matched to a gene: 1. CDR3 amino acids: CASSIGTGTYEQYF. The CDR3 coding sequence is TGTGCCAGTAGTATAGGGACAGGGACCTACGAGCAGTACTTC.

This chain connects TRBV5-1 to TRBJ1-1; TRBD1 aligns across 7 bases. This CDR3 is 15 amino acids long. V lost 3 bases and J lost 1; bases outside the gene matches: 6. Germline CDR1 and CDR2: SGHRS and YFSETQ. The CDR3 spells CASSSGQEPNTEAFF. As DNA, the CDR3 is TGCGCCAGCAGCTCCGGACAGGAACCGAACACTGAAGCTTTCTTT.

This clone was seen just once. V and J are TRBV9 and TRBJ2-7, with no clear D. The CDR3 has 13 residues. Germline values: CDR1 SGDLS, CDR2 YYNGEE. Trimming pared 0 bases from V and 2 bases from J, leaving 6 bases between. The CDR3 spells CASSVGQTYEQYF. The DNA for the CDR3 is TGTGCCAGCAGCGTAGGCCAGACCTACGAGCAGTACTTC.

The CDR3 sequence is CASSVYPGGPYEQYF. CDR3 nucleotide sequence: TGTGCCAGCAGCGTATACCCGGGGGGGCCCTACGAGCAGTACTTC. V usage is TRBV9 and J usage is TRBJ2-7; 8 nucleotides agree with TRBD2. The CDR3 has 15 amino acids. V lost 1 base and J lost 2; bases outside the gene matches: 5. In germline, CDR1 is SGDLS, CDR2 YYNGEE.

The V gene is TRBV2, the J gene TRBJ1-2; 9 bases agree with TRBD1. Germline V gives CDR1 SNHLY, CDR2 FYNNEI. V gave up 6 bases and J gave up 6 bases; unmatched junction bases: 5. The CDR3 covers 13 residues. This CDR3 reads CASRPDRGDGYTF. CDR3 coding DNA: TGTGCCAGCAGGCCCGACAGGGGGGATGGCTACACCTTC.

This clone showed up just once. This sequence joins TRBV30 and TRBJ1-4; D uncertain. From germline, CDR1 is GTSNPN and CDR2 SVGIG (reference sequence). The CDR3 contains 13 residues. The V end was cut by 0 bases, the J end by 8 bases, with 10 bases between. The CDR3 sequence: CAWSVHGEEKLFF. In DNA form, the CDR3 reads TGTGCCTGGAGTGTACACGGGGAGGAAAAACTGTTTTTT.

The chain joins TRBV7-9 to TRBJ1-1, with D possibly TRBD1 on 6 matching bases. This CDR3 contains 16 residues. Germline loops: CDR1 SEHNR, CDR2 FQNEAQ (reference sequence). Trimming shortened V by 5 bases and J by 5 bases, and 21 bases separated the two germline ends. The CDR3 DNA reads as TGTGCCAGCAGCCCCTATGGGGGCAGAGAAAAAACTGAAGCTTTCTTT. Amino acid sequence: CASSPYGGREKTEAFF.

The V gene is TRBV30, the J gene TRBJ1-1; the D is unclear. The CDR3 extends over 13 amino acids. V lost 1 base and J 1 base, leaving 7 bases between the germline ends. Germline loops: CDR1 GTSNPN, CDR2 SVGIG (reference sequence). As DNA, the CDR3 is TGTGCCTGGAGTGGTTCCGGGAACACTGAAGCTTTCTTT. Its protein product is CAWSGSGNTEAFF.

The J gene is TRBJ2-7, the V gene TRBV28, with D unclear. V lost 3 bases, J lost 0 bases, and 6 bases lay in between. Germline assignment: CDR1 MDHEN and CDR2 SYDVKM. The CDR3 contains 13 residues. Written as DNA, the CDR3 is TGTGCCAGCAGTTTGTCCAGCTCCTACGAGCAGTACTTC. Translating it yields CASSLSSSYEQYF.

CDR3 nucleotides: TGTGCCAGCAGTTATCGACTGAGCTCCTACAATGAGCAGTTCTTC. Residues: CASSYRLSSYNEQFF. This chain links TRBV6-5 with TRBJ2-1; D gene uncertain. Germline assignment: CDR1 MNHEY and CDR2 SVGAGI. The CDR3 totals 15 residues. V was clipped by 3 bases and J by 0 bases, with 9 bases between them.

The rearrangement links TRBV6-1 to TRBJ2-2, with D tentatively TRBD1 (5 bases). The ends were cut back, 4 bases at V and 7 bases at J, with 16 bases in the middle. The CDR3 sequence is 15 residues long. Germline-derived CDR1 and CDR2 are MNHNS and SASEGT. The CDR3, as DNA: TGTGCCAGCAGTGTCACGTTAGTCACAGGCGGGGAGCTGTTTTTT. Translating it yields CASSVTLVTGGELFF.

The chain joins TRBV28 to TRBJ2-7; TRBD2 matches at 9 bases. Trimming at V came to 6 bases and at J to 4 bases, leaving 7 bases not matched to a gene. This CDR3 spans 14 amino acids. CDR1 and CDR2 from the germline V gene are MDHEN and SYDVKM. CDR3 sequence (DNA): TGTGCCAGCAGCTACTCTAGCGGGATGTACGAGCAGTACTTC. It codes for CASSYSSGMYEQYF.